This T cell receptor beta chain was obtained from a study of somatic mutations in cytotoxic T cells in rheumatoid arthritis. Study at large: A roughly 33 ml EDTA sample of patient blood was drawn right after diagnosis, before any treatment. Flow sorting at nearly 100% purity was applied to some V beta antibody-stained T-cell populations, which included V beta1+ cells sequenced for TCRB.

Profiling relied on immunoSEQ multiplex PCR, and the TCRdb table lists in-frame clones only, not all of them. The table includes about 15,000 clones, roughly 80% detected once. Germline CDR1 and CDR2: SGHRS and YFSETQ. V gave up 1 base and J gave up 8 bases, with 7 bases separating them. There are 12 residues in the CDR3. This rearrangement joins TRBV5-1 to TRBJ2-1; D gene unclear. This TCR came from an adult with rheumatoid arthritis. The specimen sequenced was CD8+ T cells sorted from blood. The CDR3 DNA reads as TGCGCCAGCAGCTTGACGGTGGATGAGCAGTTCTTC. Translation: CASSLTVDEQFF.